The next 18 T cell receptor beta chains were all read from a single sample in a study of cytomegalovirus exposure and HLA in healthy donors. This table comes from immunoSEQ multiplex PCR, and its TCRdb copy is limited to in-frame clones, with some not included. The data show some 310,000 clones, approximately 88% seen once. The sample was PBMCs. The receptor source for this set is a young man in good health and CMV-seronegative.

The CDR3 here is CASSAQGPQFPSTNEKLFF. The CDR3 coding sequence is TGTGCCAGCAGTGCACAGGGTCCGCAGTTCCCTAGCACTAATGAAAAACTGTTTTTT. The chain employs TRBV27 and TRBJ1-4; D is perhaps TRBD1 (6 bases). V was shortened by 5 bases and J by 2 bases, with 24 bases between the two germline ends. This CDR3 region has 19 residues. The V gene's germline CDR1 is MNHEY and CDR2 SMNVEV (reference sequence). The full variable domain, completed using reference TRBV27 and TRBJ1-4, is EAQVTQNPRYLITVTGKKLTVTCSQNMNHEYMSWYRQDPGLGLRQIYYSMNVEVTDKGDVPEGYKVSRKEKRNFPLILESPSPNQTSLYFCASSAQGPQFPSTNEKLFFGSGTQLSVL.

V is TRBV6-4 and J is TRBJ1-1; D is possibly TRBD1 (5 bases). Trimming stripped 5 bases from V and 4 bases from J, with 11 bases between. Germline CDR1 MRHNA, CDR2 SNTAGT. The CDR3 consists of 13 residues. In nucleotides, the CDR3 is TGTGCCAGCAGTTTTACACAGGCCACTGAAGCTTTCTTT. Translating it yields CASSFTQATEAFF.

The chain carries TRBV27 and TRBJ1-1, with a weak D call TRBD1 (6 bases). The CDR3 length is 13 residues. The germline V and J ends were trimmed by 6 bases and 5 bases, with 13 bases remaining between them. In germline, CDR1 is MNHEY, CDR2 SMNVEV (reference sequence). The CDR3: CASSIHRETEAFF. Written as DNA, the CDR3 is TGTGCCAGCAGCATACACAGGGAAACTGAAGCTTTCTTT.

J is TRBJ2-7 and V is TRBV4-1; TRBD1 matches 10 bases. This CDR3 is built from 14 residues. Per the germline V gene, CDR1 is MGHRA and CDR2 is YSYEKL. With V trimmed by 8 bases and J by 1 base, 5 bases remained unmatched. The CDR3 bases are TGCGCCAGCGCCCGGGACAGGGGATCCTACGAGCAGTACTTC. This sequence encodes CASARDRGSYEQYF.

V is TRBV11-2 and J is TRBJ2-5; TRBD2 matches at 9 bases. This CDR3 contains 15 residues. From germline, CDR1 is SGHAT and CDR2 FQNNGV. Trimming took 5 bases from V and 4 from J; bases not matched to a gene: 8. Here the CDR3 reads CASSPTGRGGETQYF. The CDR3 DNA sequence: TGTGCCAGCAGCCCGACCGGGCGGGGGGGAGAGACCCAGTACTTC. The variable domain in full, with the rest retrieved from reference TRBV11-2 and TRBJ2-5, is EAGVAQSPRYKIIEKRQSVAFWCNPISGHATLYWYQQILGQGPKLLIQFQNNGVVDDSQLPKDRFSAERLKGVDSTLKIQPAKLEDSAVYLCASSPTGRGGETQYFGPGTRLLVL.

The chain joins TRBV15 to TRBJ2-7, with 7 bases aligning to TRBD1. Germline CDR1 and CDR2: LNHNV and YYDKDF (reference sequence). The CDR3 is 11 amino acids. Germline trimming cut 11 bases from V and 4 bases from J; bases unmatched to any gene: 5. The CDR3 DNA sequence: TGTGCCGCTGGGACAGAATACGAGCAGTACTTC. Translated, it gives CAAGTEYEQYF.

The CDR3 nucleotides are TGTGCCAGCAGCTTAGGACAGTCCGCTGAAGCTTTCTTT. This gives the protein CASSLGQSAEAFF. V gene TRBV11-2 combines with J gene TRBJ1-1; perhaps TRBD1 as D (5 bases). The V end was cut by 1 base, the J end by 6 bases, with 9 bases between. The CDR3 has 13 amino acids. Germline lookup yields CDR1 SGHAT and CDR2 FQNNGV.

The chain couples TRBV2 to TRBJ2-2; D remains ambiguous. This CDR3 contains 15 residues. The ends were cut back, 6 bases at V and 5 bases at J, with 16 bases in the middle. Germline V gene lookup returns CDR1 SNHLY and CDR2 FYNNEI. CDR3 sequence: CASRMWSSQTGELFF. The DNA for the CDR3 is TGTGCCAGCAGAATGTGGTCGTCCCAGACCGGGGAGCTGTTTTTT.

The chain uses TRBV7-8 and TRBJ2-7, with 8 nucleotides matching TRBD1. The junction had 9 bases not matched to a gene; V was cut back by 1 base and J by 7 bases. From germline, CDR1 is SGHVS and CDR2 FQNEAQ. The CDR3 loop spans 15 amino acids. CDR3 loop: CASSLDPGQGWEQYF. The CDR3 DNA sequence: TGTGCCAGCAGCTTAGATCCAGGACAGGGCTGGGAGCAGTACTTC. Variable domain in full (rest from reference TRBV7-8 and TRBJ2-7): GAGVSQSPRYKVAKRGQDVALRCDPISGHVSLFWYQQALGQGPEFLTYFQNEAQLDKSGLPSDRFFAERPEGSVSTLKIQRTQQEDSAVYLCASSLDPGQGWEQYFGPGTRLTVT.

The chain uses TRBV4-1 and TRBJ1-5, with unresolved D. The CDR3 length is 18 residues. CDR1 is MGHRA, CDR2 YSYEKL, per germline. Trimming took 0 bases from V and 0 from J, leaving 15 bases between them. Here the CDR3 reads CASSQDLLRAPSNQPQHF. In nucleotides, the CDR3 is TGCGCCAGCAGCCAAGATCTTCTAAGAGCCCCTAGCAATCAGCCCCAGCATTTT.

The gene calls are TRBV5-1 and TRBJ2-2; a possible D gene is TRBD1 (7 bases). The germline V and J ends were trimmed by 4 bases and 0 bases, with 13 bases remaining between them. Germline assignment: CDR1 SGHRS and CDR2 YFSETQ. CDR3 length equals 16 residues. As DNA, the CDR3 is TGCGCCAGCAGCCCGGCGGGACAGACGAACACCGGGGAGCTGTTTTTT. Amino acids: CASSPAGQTNTGELFF.

This sequence joins TRBV7-2 and TRBJ2-7; D may be TRBD1 (6 bases). The CDR3 is 17 residues long. Trimming took 5 bases from V and 0 from J, leaving 20 bases between them. The germline V gene encodes CDR1 SGHTA and CDR2 FQGNSA. The CDR3 DNA sequence: TGTGCCAGCAGCCTCCGGCAGACAGGCTACCTCTCCTACGAGCAGTACTTC. It yields the protein CASSLRQTGYLSYEQYF.

The chain combines TRBV2 with TRBJ2-1; the match to TRBD2 covers 8 bases. CDR1 and CDR2 from the germline V gene are SNHLY and FYNNEI. V gave up 7 bases and J gave up 5 bases; unmatched junction bases: 10. The length of the CDR3 is 15 residues. The CDR3 DNA reads TGTGCCAGCAAGTCGGTGCGGGGGGTGAACAATGAGCAGTTCTTC. This codes for CASKSVRGVNNEQFF.

This clone was seen only a few times. This chain uses TRBV27 with TRBJ1-5; 7 bases are a match to TRBD1. The V gene end was trimmed by 4 bases and the J gene end by 8 bases; junction bases not matched to a gene: 8. The CDR3 spans 14 residues. The germline gives CDR1 MNHEY, CDR2 SMNVEV (reference sequence). In DNA form, the CDR3 reads TGTGCCAGCAGTTCCGACAGGGATTTGAAGCCCCAGCATTTT. It is translated as CASSSDRDLKPQHF.

This CDR3 is CAIRPGTSGGTQETQYF. CDR3 coding DNA: TGTGCCATCAGGCCCGGGACTAGCGGGGGGACCCAAGAGACCCAGTACTTC. The rearrangement links TRBV10-3 to TRBJ2-5, with 15 nucleotides matching TRBD2. Trimming cost V 6 bases and J 1 base; bases outside gene matches: 6. The CDR3 extends over 17 amino acids. Germline V CDR1 and CDR2: ENHRY, SYGVKD.

Only a few counts were recorded for this clone. The J gene is TRBJ1-6, the V gene TRBV9; D possibly corresponds to TRBD1 (6 bases). The CDR3 runs to 14 residues. Germline V gives CDR1 SGDLS, CDR2 YYNGEE. V was clipped by 1 base and J by 13 bases, with 15 bases between them. CDR3 DNA sequence: TGTGCCAGCAGCGTAAGGACAGCCGAGAGTCCCCTCCACTTT. This encodes CASSVRTAESPLHF. The full variable domain, its missing parts supplied by reference TRBV9 and TRBJ1-6, is DSGVTQTPKHLITATGQRVTLRCSPRSGDLSVYWYQQSLDQGLQFLIQYYNGEERAKGNILERFSAQQFPDLHSELNLSSLELGDSALYFCASSVRTAESPLHFGNGTRLTVT.

V is TRBV27 and J is TRBJ1-1; D gene ambiguous. Germline lookup yields CDR1 MNHEY and CDR2 SMNVEV (reference sequence). The CDR3 loop spans 13 amino acids. V lost 6 bases and J lost 2, with 10 bases in between. CDR3 DNA sequence: TGTGCCAGCAGGGATACAGAAAACACTGAAGCTTTCTTT. Encoded protein: CASRDTENTEAFF.

V is TRBV7-2 and J is TRBJ1-6; 10 nucleotides align to TRBD1. In germline, CDR1 is SGHTA, CDR2 FQGNSA. The CDR3 length is 16 residues. Trimming cost V 5 bases and J 10 bases; bases outside gene matches: 11. The CDR3 protein is CASSHRDRGRRSPLHF. CDR3 sequence (DNA): TGTGCCAGCAGCCACCGGGACAGGGGACGAAGGTCACCCCTCCACTTT.